These T cell receptor beta chains were read from a single sample in a study of blood T cell repertoires in COVID-19. Profiling relied on immunoSEQ multiplex PCR, and the TCRdb table lists in-frame clones only, not all of them. Of about 130,000 clones in the sample, roughly 83% were seen once. Sequencing was carried out using peripheral blood. Every receptor here comes from a woman aged 45-65 years with acute or convalescent COVID-19. The CDR3 runs from the conserved cysteine through the conserved F or W.

11	TRBJ2-7	TRBV5-3	CAVRGTYEQYF
13	TRBJ1-5	TRBV10-3	CATAGQVDQPQHF
15	TRBJ1-1	TRBV10-3	CAISDYRGQGTEAFF
14	TRBJ1-2	TRBV19	CASTRQGSNYGYTF
15	TRBJ2-1	TRBV14	CASSRGTGFYNEQFF
14	TRBJ1-6	TRBV7-2	CASSRQIYNSPLHF
16	TRBJ1-5	TRBV3-1/TRBV3-2	CASSQDFGSSNQPQHF
16	TRBJ2-2	TRBV19	CASSPVGTGNTGELFF
17	TRBJ2-3	TRBV7-8	CASSFDIPGLESRTQYF
14	TRBJ1-2	TRBV30	CAWSPPRGTYGYTF
15	TRBJ1-2	TRBV3-1/TRBV3-2	CASSPAFGANYGYTF
17	TRBJ1-4	TRBV5-1	CASSTSGRRATNEKLFF
14	TRBJ1-2	TRBV4-2	CASSQITGTYGYTF
13	TRBJ1-5	TRBV7-3	CASSDGVNQPQHF
19	TRBJ1-2	TRBV18	CASSPGQGTVARVVYGYTF
16	TRBJ2-1	TRBV10-3	CAISEVSGGAINEQFF
14	TRBJ2-3	TRBV5-1	CASSPGQVTDTQYF
14	TRBJ1-6	TRBV6-5	CASSSLDRNSPLHF
16	TRBJ2-5	TRBV5-1	CASSPKGRQGQETQYF
11	TRBJ2-2	TRBV20-1	CSVPTGGELFF
18	TRBJ2-1	TRBV4-1	CASSQDAAGTSHYNEQFF
15	TRBJ1-5	TRBV19	CATSTTGGLHQPQHF
15	TRBJ2-1	TRBV18	CASSLLAGAYNEQFF
13	TRBJ1-6	TRBV3-1/TRBV3-2	CASSQGGNSPLHF
13	TRBJ2-3	TRBV21-1	CASSRTSGDTQYF
15	TRBJ1-5	TRBV19	CASSQKGGVGQPQHF
15	TRBJ1-1	TRBV30	CAWVKQGTKSSEAFF
13	TRBJ2-3	TRBV10-2	CASSTGESNTQYF
16	TRBJ2-1	TRBV9	CASSVAPSGGAYEQFF
13	TRBJ2-1	TRBV11-2	CASSLSRGDEQFF
16	TRBJ1-2	TRBV15	CATSSGETPSLAGYTF
15	TRBJ2-5	TRBV4-1	CASSERTGSGETQYF
15	TRBJ1-4	TRBV9	CASSVGIRGNEKLFF
18	TRBJ2-1	TRBV27	CASSLRQGVEWRDNEQFF
12	TRBJ1-1	TRBV19	CASSWGGTEAFF
13	TRBJ1-2	TRBV24-1	CATSDPTGDGYTF
15	TRBJ1-2	TRBV9	CASSPRTGGGHGYTF
14	TRBJ2-1	TRBV10-1	CASSVSGGTHEQFF
15	TRBJ2-2	TRBV29-1	CSVYTGSGYTGELFF
17	TRBJ1-6	TRBV7-2	CASSTLDRYSYNSPLHF
16	TRBJ2-1	TRBV7-8	CASSLISGGAHNEQFF
14	TRBJ1-6	TRBV27	CASSLGASNSPLHF
12	TRBJ1-2	TRBV2	CASIRQGEGYTF
18	TRBJ2-7	TRBV11-2	CASSLSTSGGSTSYEQYF
16	TRBJ1-4	TRBV19	CASSISHRGRGEKLFF
12	TRBJ1-1	TRBV29-1	CSVEQGALEAFF
15	TRBJ1-5	TRBV28	CASSNGQGLSQPQHF
16	TRBJ2-1	TRBV7-3	CASSPTSGVATNEQFF
15	TRBJ2-1	TRBV6-5	CASSRAQGYGNEQFF
14	TRBJ1-2	TRBV5-6	CASSLADRRTGYTF
16	TRBJ2-1	TRBV14	CASSHLAGGNYNEQFF
16	TRBJ1-3	TRBV6-5	CASSYKQGWDGNTIYF
14	TRBJ1-2	TRBV9	CASSGGQANYGYTF
15	TRBJ1-1	TRBV4-1	CASSRQRGGQPEAFF